What follows are 27 T cell receptor beta chains derived from one specimen sequenced in a study of technical replicates of blood from a handful of donors. Data came from immunoSEQ multiplex PCR; TCRdb stores just in-frame clones and leaves some out. The sample consists of tens of thousands of clones, 91% of them appearing once. Source material: T cells isolated from PBMCs. The origin of the receptors is a human donor in good health.

J is TRBJ1-5 and V is TRBV7-9; 9 positions agree with TRBD1. Germline CDR1 is SEHNR and CDR2 is FQNEAQ (reference sequence). The J segment lost 6 bases and the V segment lost 4 bases, leaving 7 bases of the junction unmatched. This CDR3 region has 15 residues. CDR3 region: CASSSSGTGIQPQHF. The CDR3 DNA reads as TGTGCCAGCAGCTCCTCCGGGACAGGGATTCAGCCCCAGCATTTT.

This chain connects TRBV9 to TRBJ2-1; 9 bases align to TRBD2. This CDR3 spans 14 amino acids. From germline, CDR1 is SGDLS and CDR2 YYNGEE. The junction had 1 base not matched to a gene; V was cut back by 4 bases and J by 2 bases. This chain's CDR3 is CASSRGGAYNEQFF. The CDR3 DNA reads TGTGCCAGCAGCCGCGGGGGGGCCTACAATGAGCAGTTCTTC.

This clone was seen a single time. CDR3 bases: TGCGCCAGCAGCGCGGCCAGGGTAGCGGGAGGGTTGGACAATGAGCAGTTCTTC. Translating it yields CASSAARVAGGLDNEQFF. The chain has TRBV5-1 and TRBJ2-1; TRBD2 matches at 11 bases. With V trimmed by 4 bases and J by 5 bases, 14 bases remained unmatched. This CDR3 is built from 18 residues. CDR1 is SGHRS, CDR2 YFSETQ, per germline.

The chain carries TRBV7-3 and TRBJ2-7, with D maybe TRBD2 (6 bases). The CDR3 totals 14 residues. Per the germline V gene, CDR1 is SGHTA and CDR2 is FQGTGA. V dropped 3 bases and J dropped 2 bases, with 11 bases sitting between them. DNA of the CDR3: TGTGCCAGCAGCTTTAGCGGAAACACCTACGAGCAGTACTTC. It encodes CASSFSGNTYEQYF.

V usage is TRBV13 and J usage is TRBJ2-7, with 10 bases identical to TRBD2. CDR3 length equals 14 residues. The germline V gene encodes CDR1 PRHDT and CDR2 FYEKMQ (reference sequence). V lost 4 bases, J lost 5 bases, and 5 bases stayed unmatched. CDR3 DNA: TGTGCCAGCAGCTACGGGACTAGCGATCACGAGCAGTACTTC. Its translation is CASSYGTSDHEQYF.

The chain recombines TRBV7-2 with TRBJ2-5; 8 bases match TRBD2. The CDR3 is made up of 17 amino acids. Germline V gives CDR1 SGHTA, CDR2 FQGNSA. V trimming: 5 bases; J trimming: 5 bases; junction bases outside the gene matches: 16. CDR3 DNA sequence: TGTGCCAGCAGCAAAGGTTCTAGCGGGTTGAGACGGGAGACCCAGTACTTC. Translating it yields CASSKGSSGLRRETQYF.

A few counts support this clone. This chain uses TRBV5-4 with TRBJ1-2; TRBD1 is a possible D gene (5 bases). The germline V and J ends were trimmed by 4 bases and 2 bases, with 12 bases remaining between them. Per the germline V gene, CDR1 is SGHNT and CDR2 is YYREEE (reference sequence). This CDR3 is 14 amino acids long. CDR3 sequence reads: CASSLGTGNYGYTF. The CDR3 DNA sequence: TGTGCCAGCAGCCTGGGGACGGGAAACTATGGCTACACCTTC. Filled out from reference TRBV5-4 and TRBJ1-2, the complete variable domain reads ETGVTQSPTHLIKTRGQQVTLRCSSQSGHNTVSWYQQALGQGPQFIFQYYREEENGRGNFPPRFSGLQFPNYSSELNVNALELDDSALYLCASSLGTGNYGYTFGSGTRLTVV.

This chain links TRBV6-4 with TRBJ2-6; possibly TRBD1 for D (5 bases). Looked up from germline, CDR1 is MRHNA and CDR2 is SNTAGT. Trimming cost V 5 bases and J 4 bases, with 9 bases left between them. The CDR3 has 14 residues. For the CDR3, the DNA is TGTGCCAGCAGTCTTGGGGCCGGGGCCAACGTCCTGACTTTC. Residues: CASSLGAGANVLTF.

A few counts support this clone. J is TRBJ1-4 and V is TRBV7-5; the D call in the table, TRBD1, was not verified against the DNA. TRBV7-5 is reported as a pseudogene. The CDR3 extends over 16 amino acids. The CDR3 DNA sequence: TGTGTCAGAAGCTTACCGGGACATCCCCAGCGTGAAAAACTGTTTTTT. Its translation: CVRSLPGHPQREKLFF.

As DNA, the CDR3 is TGTGCCAGCAGTTCTCGGAGCAATGAGCAGTTCTTC. Its translation: CASSSRSNEQFF. The chain is built from TRBV6-6 and TRBJ2-1; D not resolved. The CDR3 extends over 12 amino acids. Germline CDR1 MNHNY, CDR2 SVGAGI (reference sequence). The V gene lost 4 bases and the J gene lost 6 bases, with 7 bases spanning the gap.

The V gene is TRBV19, the J gene TRBJ2-7; no definite D call. Germline V gene lookup returns CDR1 LNHDA and CDR2 SQIVND (reference sequence). This CDR3 region has 11 residues. V dropped 5 bases and J dropped 5 bases, with 7 bases sitting between them. For the CDR3, the DNA is TGTGCCAGTAGTTATCTTAACGAGCAGTACTTC. As protein: CASSYLNEQYF.

The J gene is TRBJ2-7, the V gene TRBV28, with a tentative D call TRBD1 (6 bases). With 6 bases removed from V and 5 bases from J, the gap between germline ends came to 11 bases. The V gene's germline CDR1 is MDHEN and CDR2 SYDVKM. The CDR3 has 12 residues. The CDR3 is CASSSDRHEQYF. In nucleotides, the CDR3 is TGTGCCAGCAGCTCTGACAGGCACGAGCAGTACTTC.

This chain connects TRBV28 to TRBJ1-2; 7 positions agree with TRBD1. The CDR3 has 13 residues. With V trimmed by 7 bases and J by 4 bases, 6 bases remained unmatched. The germline gives CDR1 MDHEN, CDR2 SYDVKM. DNA of the CDR3: TGTGCCAGCACCTTGACAGGGACCTATGGCTACACCTTC. Translating gives CASTLTGTYGYTF.

The rearrangement uses TRBV11-3 and TRBJ2-3; no definite D call. V lost 3 bases to trimming and J lost 0 bases, with 7 bases between them. CDR3 length: 14 residues. Germline values: CDR1 SGHNT, CDR2 YENEEA. Written as DNA, the CDR3 is TGTGCCAGCAGCTTTATGGCTAGCACAGATACGCAGTATTTT. Translation gives CASSFMASTDTQYF.

The V gene is TRBV11-2, the J gene TRBJ2-3; no clear D gene. The V end lost 0 bases, the J end lost 5 bases, and 12 bases lay between the germline ends. The CDR3 spans 15 residues. Germline lookup yields CDR1 SGHAT and CDR2 FQNNGV. CDR3 amino acids: CASSLDLRFQDTQYF. The CDR3 coding sequence is TGTGCCAGCAGCTTAGATCTGCGGTTTCAAGATACGCAGTATTTT.

V usage is TRBV29-1 and J usage is TRBJ2-1; 14 nucleotides align to TRBD2. The germline gives CDR1 SQVTM, CDR2 ANQGSEA. There are 15 residues in the CDR3. V was pared by 6 bases and J by 8 bases, with 9 bases of the junction left unmatched. CDR3 DNA: TGCAGCGTCACCGGGACTAGCGGGAGTGCGGATGAGCAGTTCTTC. As protein: CSVTGTSGSADEQFF.

The chain is built from TRBV9 and TRBJ2-7; 11 positions agree with TRBD2. The CDR3 is made up of 15 amino acids. The germline CDR1 and CDR2 sequences are SGDLS and YYNGEE. The J segment lost 2 bases and the V segment lost 3 bases, leaving 4 bases of the junction unmatched. The CDR3 loop is CASSAFSGRAYEQYF. The CDR3 DNA is TGTGCCAGCAGCGCATTTAGCGGGAGGGCCTACGAGCAGTACTTC. Looking up the rest from reference TRBV9 and TRBJ2-7 gives the full variable domain: DSGVTQTPKHLITATGQRVTLRCSPRSGDLSVYWYQQSLDQGLQFLIQYYNGEERAKGNILERFSAQQFPDLHSELNLSSLELGDSALYFCASSAFSGRAYEQYFGPGTRLTVT.

The V call is TRBV4-1, the J call TRBJ2-4; no firm D call. Germline values: CDR1 MGHRA, CDR2 YSYEKL. Trimming left V 1 base short and J 8 bases short, with 6 bases between. The CDR3 totals 12 residues. The CDR3 DNA is TGCGCCAGCAGCCAAGTACGGGACATTCAGTACTTC. Its protein is CASSQVRDIQYF.

The gene calls are TRBV9 and TRBJ1-3; tentatively, D is TRBD1 (6 bases). Germline assignment: CDR1 SGDLS and CDR2 YYNGEE. Trimming removed 3 bases from V and 7 bases from J, with 17 bases in between. The length of the CDR3 is 15 residues. CDR3 nucleotide sequence: TGTGCCAGCAGCGGACAGGCACTTATTGATAACACCATATATTTT. It specifies CASSGQALIDNTIYF.

The chain links TRBV11-3 to TRBJ2-1; tentative D call: TRBD1 (6 bases). The germline V gene has CDR1 SGHNT and CDR2 YENEEA. V lost 0 bases and J lost 9, with 12 bases in between. CDR3 length equals 14 residues. CDR3 DNA sequence: TGTGCCAGCAGCTTAGAGGGGGCGCATCTTGAGCAGTTCTTC. The encoded protein is CASSLEGAHLEQFF.

The chain links TRBV5-1 to TRBJ2-2, with 10 bases fitting TRBD2. Germline CDR1 and CDR2: SGHRS and YFSETQ. Losses at the gene ends were 1 base for V and 1 base for J; bases not matched to a gene: 7. There are 18 residues in the CDR3. The CDR3 loop is CASSLTSGIIRNTGELFF. The CDR3 DNA reads TGCGCCAGCAGCTTGACTAGCGGGATAATCAGGAACACCGGGGAGCTGTTTTTT.

This sequence joins TRBV2 and TRBJ1-5, with no clear D. Germline CDR1 SNHLY, CDR2 FYNNEI. Trimming pared 5 bases from V and 5 bases from J, leaving 13 bases between. The CDR3 covers 14 residues. The CDR3 loop is CASSTDGLYQPQHF. CDR3 DNA sequence: TGTGCCAGCAGTACTGACGGACTATATCAGCCCCAGCATTTT.

The chain is built from TRBV6-1 and TRBJ2-1; 13 bases align to TRBD2. With V trimmed by 4 bases and J by 7 bases, 4 bases remained unmatched. CDR1 and CDR2 from the germline V gene are MNHNS and SASEGT. CDR3 length: 15 amino acids. The CDR3 DNA reads TGTGCCAGCAGTGTTAGGACTAGCGGGAGAAATGAGCAGTTCTTC. Its protein product is CASSVRTSGRNEQFF.

The genes are TRBV4-2 and TRBJ2-1, with a possible D match to TRBD2 (5 bases). V lost 1 base and J lost 2, with 9 bases in between. Germline CDR1 reads LGHNA; CDR2 reads YNFKEQ. This CDR3 spans 15 amino acids. This CDR3 is CASSQVLATYNEQFF. The CDR3 DNA reads TGTGCCAGCAGCCAAGTGCTAGCCACCTACAATGAGCAGTTCTTC.

This clone has just one count. The chain couples TRBV6-1 to TRBJ2-7; a possible D gene is TRBD1 (5 bases). Trimming pared 4 bases from V and 3 bases from J, leaving 13 bases between. From germline, CDR1 is MNHNS and CDR2 SASEGT. The CDR3 is 14 residues long. DNA of the CDR3: TGTGCCAGCAGTGGAGACAGAGGTGGCTACGAGCAGTACTTC. Its translation: CASSGDRGGYEQYF.

This clone was detected only once. The chain is built from TRBV6-5 and TRBJ1-2; D not resolved. Trimming cost V 0 bases and J 8 bases, with 10 bases left between them. Germline V gene lookup returns CDR1 MNHEY and CDR2 SVGAGI. The CDR3 consists of 13 residues. The DNA for the CDR3 is TGTGCCAGCAGTTACTCGATTCAGATCGGCTACACCTTC. Amino acid sequence: CASSYSIQIGYTF.

The CDR3 DNA reads TGCAGCGCACAGGGGTCCGGGGAGCAGTTCTTC. Translating it yields CSAQGSGEQFF. This sequence joins TRBV29-1 and TRBJ2-1; 7 bases align to TRBD1. The V gene end was trimmed by 7 bases and the J gene end by 10 bases; junction bases not matched to a gene: 7. The CDR3 totals 11 residues. Germline loops: CDR1 SQVTM, CDR2 ANQGSEA.